The T cell receptor beta chain under discussion was sequenced for a study of blood T cell repertoires in COVID-19. Sequencing was performed with immunoSEQ multiplex PCR; in TCRdb, only in-frame clones are kept and a portion is missing. The sample yields tens of thousands of clones, 90% to 95% seen once. CDR3 length: 16 amino acids. In germline, CDR1 is SGHVS, CDR2 FNYEAQ. Trimming took 1 base from V and 0 from J; bases not matched to a gene: 2. V gene TRBV7-6 combines with J gene TRBJ2-3; TRBD2 matches at 9 bases. The sequenced sample consisted of peripheral blood. The sequence derives from a human donor in a cohort sampled during active COVID-19. The CDR3 reads CASSLGTSDSTDTQYF. The DNA of the CDR3 is TGTGCCAGCAGCTTAGGGACTAGCGATAGCACAGATACGCAGTATTTT. Using reference TRBV7-6 and TRBJ2-3 for the parts outside the CDR3, the full variable domain is GAGVSQSPRYKVTKRGQDVALRCDPISGHVSLYWYRQALGQGPEFLTYFNYEAQQDKSGLPNDRFSAERPEGSISTLTIQRTEQRDSAMYRCASSLGTSDSTDTQYFGPGTRLTVL.